This TCR beta chain stems from a study of cytomegalovirus exposure and HLA in healthy donors. There are 15 residues in the CDR3. Germline V gives CDR1 SGHNT, CDR2 YYREEE (reference sequence). The junction had 7 bases not matched to a gene; V was cut back by 4 bases and J by 4 bases. Comment on this clone: What it recognizes is unknown.

Regarding the study as a whole: A missense DCLRE1C variant was associated with V- and J-gene trimming of TCR beta chains in a later analysis, and an independent cohort replicated the association. A previous analysis found most TCR beta V segments productive roughly 90% or roughly 30% of the time.

The PCR made use of 60 Vbeta and 13 Jbeta primers. The assay was immunoSEQ multiplex PCR, and TCRdb's table has in-frame clones only and misses some. The repertoire holds some 150,000 clones, approximately 80% seen once, with more than 10% in the top ten. This rearrangement joins TRBV5-4 to TRBJ2-1; 8 bases align to TRBD1. Sequencing input: PBMCs. The sequence was collected from a man aged 25 to 45 in good health and CMV-seropositive. The CDR3 DNA follows: TGTGCCAGCAGCGTCGACCAGGGGGCATACAATGAGCAGTTCTTC. This translates into CASSVDQGAYNEQFF. Using reference TRBV5-4 and TRBJ2-1 for the parts outside the CDR3, the full variable domain is ETGVTQSPTHLIKTRGQQVTLRCSSQSGHNTVSWYQQALGQGPQFIFQYYREEENGRGNFPPRFSGLQFPNYSSELNVNALELDDSALYLCASSVDQGAYNEQFFGPGTRLTVL.